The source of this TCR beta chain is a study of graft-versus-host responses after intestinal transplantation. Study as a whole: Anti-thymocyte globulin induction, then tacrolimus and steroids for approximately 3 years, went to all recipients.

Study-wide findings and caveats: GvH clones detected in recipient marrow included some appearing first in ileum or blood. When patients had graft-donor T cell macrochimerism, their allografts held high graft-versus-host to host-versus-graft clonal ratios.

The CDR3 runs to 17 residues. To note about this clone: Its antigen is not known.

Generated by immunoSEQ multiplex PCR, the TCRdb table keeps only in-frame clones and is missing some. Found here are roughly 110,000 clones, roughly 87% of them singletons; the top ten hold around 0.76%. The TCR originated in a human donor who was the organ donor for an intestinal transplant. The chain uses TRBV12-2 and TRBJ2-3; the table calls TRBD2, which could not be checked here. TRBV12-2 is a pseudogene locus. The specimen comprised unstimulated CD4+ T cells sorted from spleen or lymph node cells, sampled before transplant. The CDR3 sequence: CASRLIHGMEGTDTQYF. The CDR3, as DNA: TGTGCAAGTCGCTTAATTCACGGGATGGAGGGCACAGATACGCAGTATTTT.